This TCR beta chain emerged from a study of blood T cell repertoires in COVID-19. Cohort 3 recovered donors had two negative PCRs, clearance, or symptom resolution. Data came from immunoSEQ multiplex PCR; TCRdb stores just in-frame clones and leaves some out. Of approximately 280,000 clones in the sample, about 90% were seen once. The CDR3 runs to 12 residues. The germline V gene encodes CDR1 MGHRA and CDR2 YSYEKL. Trimming removed 3 bases at V and 8 bases at J, with 7 bases between. Sequenced input: PBMCs or T cells enriched from blood (not recorded which). This chain uses TRBV4-1 with TRBJ1-4, with no clear D. This clonotype was sampled from a woman in her sixties who had recovered from COVID-19. CDR3 region: CASSHNLEKLFF. CDR3 nucleotides: TGCGCCAGCAGCCATAACTTGGAAAAACTGTTTTTT.